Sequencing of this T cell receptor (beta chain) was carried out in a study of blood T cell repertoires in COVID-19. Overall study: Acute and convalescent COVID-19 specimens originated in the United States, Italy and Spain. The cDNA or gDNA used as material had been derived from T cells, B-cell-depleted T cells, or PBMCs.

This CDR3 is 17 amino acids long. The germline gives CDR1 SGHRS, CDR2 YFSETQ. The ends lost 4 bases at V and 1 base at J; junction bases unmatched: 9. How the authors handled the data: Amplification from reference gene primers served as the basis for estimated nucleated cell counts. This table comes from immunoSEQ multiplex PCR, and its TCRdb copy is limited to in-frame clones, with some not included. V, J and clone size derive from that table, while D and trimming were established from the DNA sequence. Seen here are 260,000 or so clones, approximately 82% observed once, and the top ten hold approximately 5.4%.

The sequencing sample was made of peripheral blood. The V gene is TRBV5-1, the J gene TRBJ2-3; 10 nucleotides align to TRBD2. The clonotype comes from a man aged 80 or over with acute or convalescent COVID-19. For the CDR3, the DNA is TGCGCCAGCAGCGGATATCTAGCGGGGGAGGGCACAGATACGCAGTATTTT. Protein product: CASSGYLAGEGTDTQYF.